The 24 T cell receptor beta chains below were found in one sample sequenced in a study of T-cell reconstitution after alpha-beta-depleted transplantation in children. It was with unique molecular identifiers that the TCRbeta library was prepared. Each CDR3 protein gets one entry after TCRdb re-called the PCR reads with MiXCR. The table records 150,000 to 200,000 distinct CDR3 sequences, roughly 10% of them present only once. This sample comprised PBMCs, obtained before TCRalphabeta/CD19-depleted stem cell transplant. Receptors originate from a boy aged 2-15 years with acute myeloid leukemia, due to receive a stem cell transplant.

This clonotype was detected a few times. The junction departs from the called germline gene at one end, perhaps through a read error. The chain links TRBV6-1 to TRBJ2-2, with a possible D match to TRBD2 (5 bases). The germline V gene has CDR1 MNHNS and CDR2 SASEGT. The CDR3 sequence is 13 residues long. The CDR3 is CASSADYSGELFF. CDR3 nucleotide sequence: TGTGCCAGCAGTGCCGACTACTCCGGTGAGCTGTTTTTT.

This clonotype appeared many times. The DNA for the CDR3 is TGTGCCATCAGGGGCGGGAGCTGGGAGACCCAGTACTTC. Its translation is CAIRGGSWETQYF. The V call is TRBV2, the J call TRBJ2-5; D is possibly TRBD2 (7 bases). This CDR3 region has 13 residues. V lost 10 bases, J lost 5 bases, and 17 bases lay in between. Germline CDR1 SNHLY, CDR2 FYNNEI.

This clonotype was counted at least ten times. This sequence joins TRBV20-1 and TRBJ2-3, with TRBD2 as a possible D gene (7 bases). Trimming shortened V by 2 bases and J by 2 bases, and 17 bases separated the two germline ends. The V gene's germline CDR1 is DFQATT and CDR2 SNEGSKA (reference sequence). The CDR3 contains 16 residues. The CDR3 DNA reads TGCAGTGCTAGATTGGCGGGGGCCACATTCACAGATACGCAGTATTTT. This codes for CSARLAGATFTDTQYF.

This clonotype was counted at least ten times. The chain is built from TRBV12-3 or TRBV12-4 and TRBJ2-2; 10 bases map to TRBD1. The CDR3 is 14 amino acids. The V gene end was trimmed by 6 bases and the J gene end by 5 bases; junction bases not matched to a gene: 3. The CDR3 loop reads CASRGQGETGELFF. In nucleotides, the CDR3 is TGTGCCAGCAGAGGACAGGGGGAGACCGGGGAGCTGTTTTTT.

This clonotype has a count of ten or more. The chain combines TRBV29-1 with TRBJ1-2; 8 bases agree with TRBD1. Germline V lookup: CDR1 SQVTM, CDR2 ANQGSEA. V was pared by 6 bases and J by 5 bases, with 11 bases of the junction left unmatched. The CDR3 is 14 amino acids. The CDR3 DNA is TGCAGCGTGGATCGTGACAGGGGAAGATATGGCTACACCTTC. It codes for CSVDRDRGRYGYTF. The whole variable domain, filled in from reference TRBV29-1 and TRBJ1-2, reads SAVISQKPSRDICQRGTSLTIQCQVDSQVTMMFWYRQQPGQSLTLIATANQGSEATYESGFVIDKFPISRPNLTFSTLTVSNMSPEDSSIYLCSVDRDRGRYGYTFGSGTRLTVV.

This clonotype was detected a few times. The chain couples TRBV11-1 to TRBJ1-1, with D perhaps matching TRBD1 (5 bases). The germline V and J ends were trimmed by 0 bases and 8 bases, with 10 bases remaining between them. The V gene's germline CDR1 is SGHAT and CDR2 FQDESV (reference sequence). The CDR3 consists of 13 residues. The chain's CDR3 is CASSLALQGEAFF. The CDR3 DNA sequence: TGTGCCAGCAGCTTAGCGCTCCAGGGCGAAGCTTTCTTT.

At least ten counts were recorded for this clonotype. The chain employs TRBV6-5 and TRBJ1-1; maybe TRBD1 (5 bases). Germline-derived CDR1 and CDR2 are MNHEY and SVGAGI. This CDR3 has 13 amino acids. V was pared by 0 bases and J by 7 bases, with 9 bases between. The CDR3 here is CASSYSGRGEAFF. The CDR3 DNA reads as TGTGCCAGCAGTTACTCGGGACGTGGTGAAGCTTTCTTT.

With regard to this clonotype: Given a much more abundant clone one base away, this may be a read error. In this CDR3 the conserved last residue, phenylalanine or tryptophan, is missing, so a read error is likely. The chain uses TRBV20-1 and TRBJ1-1, with unresolved D. Trimming cost V 0 bases and J 2 bases, with 7 bases left between them. The CDR3 length is 13 residues. From germline, CDR1 is DFQATT and CDR2 SNEGSKA (reference sequence). The CDR3 loop is CSARDGRNTEAFL. Here the CDR3 DNA reads TGCAGTGCTAGAGATGGCCGAAACACTGAAGCTTTCTTA.

In its sample, this clonotype was seen many times. The V and J genes are TRBV13 and TRBJ2-7; maybe TRBD1 (5 bases). Trimming removed 3 bases from V and 4 bases from J, with 10 bases in between. The length of the CDR3 is 13 residues. From germline, CDR1 is PRHDT and CDR2 FYEKMQ (reference sequence). This CDR3 reads CASSFGHRYEQYV. The CDR3 DNA is TGTGCCAGCAGCTTTGGACACCGTTACGAGCAGTACGTC.

The rearrangement uses TRBV28 and TRBJ2-7, with 11 bases fitting TRBD1. The CDR3 is 15 amino acids. CDR1 and CDR2 from the germline V gene are MDHEN and SYDVKM. Trimming removed 3 bases from V and 7 bases from J; junction bases left unmatched: 8. The CDR3 DNA reads as TGTGCCAGCAGTTTTATCGGGACAGGGGGTGGGGAGCAGTACTTC. This translates into CASSFIGTGGGEQYF. The variable domain in full, completed from reference TRBV28 and TRBJ2-7, reads DVKVTQSSRYLVKRTGEKVFLECVQDMDHENMFWYRQDPGLGLRLIYFSYDVKMKEKGDIPEGYSVSREKKERFSLILESASTNQTSMYLCASSFIGTGGGEQYFGPGTRLTVT.

This clonotype was seen many times. The chain recombines TRBV27 with TRBJ2-7; D unclear. CDR1 is MNHEY and CDR2 is SMNVEV in the germline V gene (reference sequence). The CDR3 is made up of 16 amino acids. With 6 bases removed from V and 3 bases from J, the gap between germline ends came to 21 bases. Here the CDR3 reads CASSPSPAGDLYEQYF. The CDR3 DNA is TGTGCCAGCAGCCCTTCCCCCGCAGGAGACCTCTACGAGCAGTACTTC.

This clonotype was seen ten or more times. The chain is built from TRBV5-1 and TRBJ1-4; no definite D call. The CDR3 runs 14 residues. With 2 bases removed from V and 8 bases from J, the gap between germline ends came to 13 bases. In germline, CDR1 is SGHRS, CDR2 YFSETQ. For the CDR3, the DNA is TGCGCCAGCAGCTTATCAGGTGGAGGGGAAAAACTGTTTTTT. This encodes CASSLSGGGEKLFF.

This clonotype was seen at least ten times. This rearrangement joins TRBV12-3 or TRBV12-4 to TRBJ2-1, with 9 bases matching TRBD1. The CDR3 contains 11 residues. The trim removed 10 bases at V and 13 bases at J, leaving 8 bases unmatched. CDR3 bases: TGTGCCATACAACGACAGGGGGAACAGTTCTTC. Translation gives CAIQRQGEQFF.

This clonotype was counted many times. The chain couples TRBV5-1 to TRBJ1-6; TRBD1 matches at 8 bases. CDR3 length: 16 amino acids. With 3 bases clipped from V and 7 bases from J, the junction kept 9 bases outside the gene matches. Germline lookup yields CDR1 SGHRS and CDR2 YFSETQ. In DNA, the CDR3 is TGCGCCAGCAGCTCGGGACAGGTAGCGGGGAATTCACCCCTCCACTTT. It yields the protein CASSSGQVAGNSPLHF.

This clonotype was seen many times. This rearrangement joins TRBV29-1 to TRBJ1-1; possible D gene TRBD1, 5 bases. Germline V gives CDR1 SQVTM, CDR2 ANQGSEA. The CDR3 extends over 15 amino acids. V dropped 4 bases and J dropped 1 base, with 16 bases sitting between them. In nucleotides, the CDR3 is TGCAGCGTTGGGAAGGCGGGGCAGGCGAACACTGAAGCTTTCTTT. It codes for CSVGKAGQANTEAFF. The whole variable domain, remainder taken from reference TRBV29-1 and TRBJ1-1, is SAVISQKPSRDICQRGTSLTIQCQVDSQVTMMFWYRQQPGQSLTLIATANQGSEATYESGFVIDKFPISRPNLTFSTLTVSNMSPEDSSIYLCSVGKAGQANTEAFFGQGTRLTVV.

At least ten counts were recorded for this clonotype. The V call is TRBV20-1, the J call TRBJ1-1; D unresolved. V shed 6 bases and J shed 1 base, with 6 bases lying between them. This CDR3 contains 11 residues. The germline V gene encodes CDR1 DFQATT and CDR2 SNEGSKA (reference sequence). Here the CDR3 reads CSASGNTEAFF. The CDR3 bases are TGCAGTGCGAGCGGGAACACTGAAGCTTTCTTT.

This clonotype has ten or more counts. The CDR3 loop is CASSFRTDHTGELFF. The CDR3 nucleotides are TGTGCCAGCAGTTTCAGGACAGATCACACCGGGGAGCTGTTTTTT. This rearrangement joins TRBV6-5 to TRBJ2-2, with D maybe TRBD1 (6 bases). This CDR3 has 15 residues. The germline CDR1 and CDR2 sequences are MNHEY and SVGAGI. With 4 bases removed from V and 3 bases from J, the gap between germline ends came to 12 bases.

This clonotype was recorded many times. The chain couples TRBV28 to TRBJ1-2; no firm D call. Germline V lookup: CDR1 MDHEN, CDR2 SYDVKM. CDR3 length: 11 amino acids. Trimming left V 5 bases short and J 7 bases short, with 8 bases between. The CDR3 sequence: CASSARLGYTF. The CDR3 DNA reads as TGTGCCAGCAGTGCAAGGCTTGGCTACACCTTC.

This clonotype was counted ten times or more. The gene calls are TRBV20-1 and TRBJ2-5; TRBD1 agrees at 10 bases. The germline V gene has CDR1 DFQATT and CDR2 SNEGSKA (reference sequence). The CDR3 covers 15 residues. V lost 6 bases, J lost 5 bases, and 12 bases stayed unmatched. Here the CDR3 DNA reads TGCAGTGCCTTGCGGGGGGACAGGGGAGCTGAGACCCAGTACTTC. It yields the protein CSALRGDRGAETQYF.

About this clonotype: A much larger clone lies a single base off, so this may be a read error. The chain links TRBV7-6 to TRBJ2-1; D could derive from TRBD1 or TRBD2 (6 bases each). Deletions cut 10 bases from V and 1 base from J, with 20 bases between. The CDR3 is 16 residues long. Germline CDR1 reads SGHVS; CDR2 reads FNYEAQ. The CDR3 bases are TGTGCCAACAGACCCCTGGGGGGCATATCCTACAATGAGCAGTTCTTC. The encoded protein is CANRPLGGISYNEQFF.

This clonotype was counted many times. The chain is built from TRBV4-2 and TRBJ2-1, with 8 bases that match TRBD1. Trimming at V came to 2 bases and at J to 4 bases, leaving 10 bases not matched to a gene. The CDR3 sequence is 17 residues long. Germline assignment: CDR1 LGHNA and CDR2 YNFKEQ. CDR3 protein: CASSQLGQGYGYNEQFF. For the CDR3, the DNA is TGTGCCAGCAGCCAACTTGGACAGGGCTATGGATACAATGAGCAGTTCTTC.

This clonotype was recorded many times. This chain links TRBV24-1 with TRBJ2-7, with TRBD1 identical over 8 bases. This CDR3 has 13 amino acids. The germline CDR1 and CDR2 sequences are KGHDR and SFDVKD. V lost 5 bases to trimming and J lost 2 bases; unmatched junction nucleotides: 1. CDR3 residues: CATSGQGTYEQYF. In DNA, the CDR3 is TGTGCCACCAGTGGACAGGGGACCTACGAGCAGTACTTC.

This clonotype was recorded at least ten times. V gene TRBV12-3 or TRBV12-4 combines with J gene TRBJ2-1; D remains unclear. Trimming pared 1 base from V and 8 bases from J, leaving 12 bases between. This CDR3 comprises 14 residues. In DNA, the CDR3 is TGTGCCAGCAGTTTAGAGGTGGGGTGGTATGAGCAGTTCTTC. It is translated as CASSLEVGWYEQFF.

This clonotype occurred many times. The rearrangement joins TRBV7-3 to TRBJ2-1; no clear D gene. This CDR3 comprises 14 residues. V was cut by 2 bases and J by 5 bases, with 10 bases left in between. Germline V gene sequence: CDR1 SGHTA, CDR2 FQGTGA. CDR3 amino acids: CASSLAVADNEQFF. The CDR3 coding sequence is TGTGCCAGCAGCTTAGCTGTCGCGGACAATGAGCAGTTCTTC. Full variable domain (outside the CDR3, taken from reference TRBV7-3 and TRBJ2-1): GAGVSQTPSNKVTEKGKYVELRCDPISGHTALYWYRQSLGQGPEFLIYFQGTGAADDSGLPNDRFFAVRPEGSVSTLKIQRTERGDSAVYLCASSLAVADNEQFFGPGTRLTVL.